Listed here is a single T cell receptor beta chain. The target antigen is unknown. Just one base apart from a much larger clone, this may be a read error. The data are from a study of glioma-infiltrating T cells. Study-wide findings and caveats: Tissue and blood shared very few CDR3 sequences. Non-neoplastic patients had below-expected tissue-blood divergence, while all gliomas exceeded expectation.

TCR alpha and beta CDR3 regions were amplified from RNA using iRepertoire nested multiplex PCR. One-step reverse transcription and amplification started from roughly 100-400 ng of tissue mRNA or PBMC total RNA. Each CDR3 protein is one row after TCRdb ran MiXCR on the multiplex PCR reads. The sample lists 9,500 to 15,000 distinct CDR3 sequences; less than 30% were seen once. This TCR was recovered from a human donor with low-grade glioma or glioblastoma, undergoing nonglioma brain surgery, or in good health (not recorded which). Sequencing was done on a sample of glioma tissue, nonneoplastic brain tissue, or PBMCs (not recorded which).

The CDR3 DNA reads as TGTGCCAGCATCTTATGGCAGGGGGGAGCTTTCTTT. It is translated as CASILWQGGAFF. The chain links TRBV7-2 to TRBJ1-1; 7 bases match TRBD1. The CDR3 length is 12 residues. Germline V gives CDR1 SGHTA, CDR2 FQGNSA.